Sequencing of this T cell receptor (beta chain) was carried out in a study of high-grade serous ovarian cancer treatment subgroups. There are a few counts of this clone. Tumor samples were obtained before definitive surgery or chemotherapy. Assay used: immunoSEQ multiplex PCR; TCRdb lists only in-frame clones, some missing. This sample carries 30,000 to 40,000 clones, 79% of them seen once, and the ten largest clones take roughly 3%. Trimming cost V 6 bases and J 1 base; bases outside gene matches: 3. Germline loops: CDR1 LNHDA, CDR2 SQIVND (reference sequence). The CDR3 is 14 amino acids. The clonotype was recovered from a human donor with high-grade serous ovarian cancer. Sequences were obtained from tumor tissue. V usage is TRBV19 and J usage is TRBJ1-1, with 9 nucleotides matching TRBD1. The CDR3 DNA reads TGTGCCAGTAGAGGACAGGGGACGAACACTGAAGCTTTCTTT. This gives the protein CASRGQGTNTEAFF. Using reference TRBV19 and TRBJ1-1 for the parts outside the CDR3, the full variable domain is DGGITQSPKYLFRKEGQNVTLSCEQNLNHDAMYWYRQDPGQGLRLIYYSQIVNDFQKGDIAEGYSVSREKKESFPLTVTSAQKNPTAFYLCASRGQGTNTEAFFGQGTRLTVV.